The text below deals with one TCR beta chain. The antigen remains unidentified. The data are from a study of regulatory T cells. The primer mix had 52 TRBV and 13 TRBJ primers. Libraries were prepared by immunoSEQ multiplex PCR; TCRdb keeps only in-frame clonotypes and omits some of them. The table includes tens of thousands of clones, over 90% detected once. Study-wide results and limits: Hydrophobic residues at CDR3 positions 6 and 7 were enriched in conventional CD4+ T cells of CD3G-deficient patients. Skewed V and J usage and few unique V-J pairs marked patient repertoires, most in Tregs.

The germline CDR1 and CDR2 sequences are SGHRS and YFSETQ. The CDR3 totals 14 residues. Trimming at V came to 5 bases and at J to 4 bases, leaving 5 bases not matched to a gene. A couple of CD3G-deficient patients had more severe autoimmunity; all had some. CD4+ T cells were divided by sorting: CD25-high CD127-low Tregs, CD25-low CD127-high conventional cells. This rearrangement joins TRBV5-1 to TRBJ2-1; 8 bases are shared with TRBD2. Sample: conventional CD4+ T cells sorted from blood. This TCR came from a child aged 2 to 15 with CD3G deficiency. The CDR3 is CASRAGTSYNEQFF. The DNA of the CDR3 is TGCGCCAGCAGGGCCGGGACTAGTTACAATGAGCAGTTCTTC.